These T cell receptor beta chains were read from a single sample in a study of a mutant IDH1 vaccine in newly diagnosed glioma. For these receptors, no antigen is known. This table comes from immunoSEQ multiplex PCR, and its TCRdb copy is limited to in-frame clones, with some not included. This table holds roughly 54,000 clones, around 81% found once. The specimen was PBMCs, collected from a glioma patient whose treatment included an IDH1 peptide vaccine. Source of these receptors: a young man with glioma. Both conserved end residues are part of each CDR3.

J gene | V gene | CDR3 length | CDR3 protein
TRBJ1-5 | TRBV18 | 14 | CASGPDRASQPQHF
TRBJ1-4 | TRBV7-9 | 15 | CASSLWSGSREKLFF
TRBJ1-6 | TRBV6-1 | 14 | CASSEANRNSPLHF
TRBJ2-5 | TRBV5-4 | 13 | CASSLQAAETQYF
TRBJ1-2 | TRBV6-1 | 14 | CASNPTGGIYGYTF
TRBJ2-7 | TRBV29-1 | 13 | CSVEDRGHYEQYF
TRBJ2-3 | TRBV6-4 | 15 | CASSDRDRSTDTQYF
TRBJ2-1 | TRBV19 | 17 | CASSTKWTGAIGNEQFF
TRBJ2-5 | TRBV29-1 | 12 | CSVAHLAETQYF
TRBJ1-2 | TRBV11-2 | 14 | CASSNLQGNYGYTF
TRBJ1-1 | TRBV5-4 | 15 | CASSQGQGLNTEAFF
TRBJ2-1 | TRBV5-5 | 17 | CASSSRIGTGKVNEQFF
TRBJ1-2 | TRBV28 | 16 | CASSFPTEDAIYGYTF
TRBJ2-3 | TRBV5-1 | 16 | CASSSIGQGFTDTQYF
TRBJ1-5 | TRBV7-2 | 14 | CASSFPGVGQPQHF
TRBJ1-5 | TRBV19 | 15 | CASSTLGTPVSPQHF
TRBJ1-4 | TRBV7-9 | 16 | CASSPRNGATNEKLFF
TRBJ2-5 | TRBV29-1 | 13 | CSVGTPGWETQYF
TRBJ1-1 | TRBV5-6 | 16 | CASSSRLIGGNTEAFF
TRBJ2-3 | TRBV5-4 | 15 | CASSFSGGGTDTQYF
TRBJ1-2 | TRBV19 | 12 | CASSIRQAPTFF
TRBJ1-4 | TRBV12-5 | 16 | CASGIGQGRRSGKLFF
TRBJ2-7 | TRBV27 | 16 | CASGGGSGAISYEQYF
TRBJ1-5 | TRBV6-1 | 12 | CASSDYDQPQHF
TRBJ2-7 | TRBV19 | 12 | CATQDKTYEQYF
TRBJ1-2 | TRBV14 | 15 | CASSQSWGLNYGYTF
TRBJ2-1 | TRBV5-4 | 15 | CASSPEGLAVNEQFF
TRBJ1-5 | TRBV19 | 15 | CASSVQGQGAQPQHF
TRBJ1-2 | TRBV29-1 | 15 | CSVEGAGGRGYGYTF
TRBJ2-3 | TRBV28 | 18 | CASTQLGTGGLSTDTQYF
- | TRBV5-4 | 16 | CASSNRDDGFTYEQYF
TRBJ1-1 | TRBV6-5 | 16 | CASSYSLGTGNTEAFF
TRBJ2-4 | TRBV7-9 | 15 | CASSLGGGEGDIQYF
TRBJ2-7 | TRBV28 | 13 | CASSFGVGYEQYF
TRBJ2-1 | TRBV11-3 | 16 | CASSSRLAGDYNEQFF
TRBJ1-1 | TRBV28 | 15 | CASSSSDRLLTEAFF
TRBJ1-3 | TRBV4-1 | 16 | CASSQAPDRTGNTIYF
TRBJ2-1 | TRBV6-1 | 14 | CASSVPPLGNEQFF
TRBJ2-2 | TRBV27 | 14 | CASSFGLTTGELFF
- | TRBV5-1 | 14 | CASSLSGTAYEQYF
TRBJ1-1 | TRBV2 | 15 | CASKGPYRGGTEAFF
TRBJ2-3 | TRBV9 | 14 | CASSAPNSEDTQYF
TRBJ2-7 | TRBV4-1 | 14 | CASSQLGPAHEQYF
TRBJ2-7 | TRBV11-2 | 15 | CASSEEQGQHYEQYF
TRBJ2-7 | TRBV11-2 | 17 | CASSLRRTGATVHEQYF
TRBJ2-7 | TRBV10-3 | 14 | CAISDNLSSYEQYF
TRBJ2-7 | TRBV10-3 | 15 | CAISEGVGRSYEQYF
TRBJ2-1 | TRBV19 | 13 | CASSTRELADPFF
TRBJ2-4 | TRBV5-1 | 14 | CASSPGQGGWIQYF
TRBJ1-1 | TRBV19 | 15 | CASRLGRGKNTEAFF
TRBJ2-1 | TRBV10-1 | 18 | CASSGWTGTRGSYNEQFF
TRBJ2-5 | TRBV5-1 | 21 | CASSQSYFTGGQGNPQETQYF
TRBJ2-5 | TRBV18 | 15 | CASSRTTGAQETQYF
TRBJ1-2 | TRBV18 | 18 | CASSPVSTGGGSTYGYTF
TRBJ1-4 | TRBV7-2 | 15 | CASSSGQGGLEKLFF
TRBJ2-1 | TRBV10-3 | 11 | CAITERGEQFF
TRBJ2-7 | TRBV27 | 16 | CASSLSGTGGSYEQYF
TRBJ2-5 | TRBV29-1 | 12 | CSVESGWETQYF
TRBJ1-2 | TRBV27 | 14 | CASSFAGTQYGYTF
TRBJ2-2 | TRBV7-2 | 11 | CASSSTGELFF